Listed here are 28 T cell receptor beta chains from one sample, sequenced in a study of T cells expressing NK-cell markers. TCRdb reworked the 5' RACE reads into one entry per CDR3 protein, no DNA. Its clone listing holds around 470,000 distinct CDR3 sequences. Sequencing was carried out using blood T cells: a sorted CD56 or NKG2C T cell subset, CD4+ or CD8+ T cells, or bulk PBMC T cells (not recorded which). These receptors were obtained from a woman in her 50s in good health.

The J gene is TRBJ1-2, the V gene TRBV7-2. CDR1 and CDR2 from the germline V gene are SGHTA and FQGNSA. This CDR3 region has 14 residues. This CDR3 is CASSPQMSGDGYTF.

This sequence joins TRBV11-3 and TRBJ2-4; TCRdb's D call of TRBD1 is untestable without DNA. There are 16 residues in the CDR3. In germline, CDR1 is SGHNT, CDR2 YENEEA. The CDR3 is CASSPWAQGAKNIQYF.

The chain joins TRBV6-5 to TRBJ2-4; the TRBD1 assignment by TCRdb is unverifiable without DNA. CDR1 and CDR2 from the germline V gene are MNHEY and SVGAGI. The CDR3 covers 14 residues. The CDR3 sequence is CASSYSLGGSIQYF.

The V gene is TRBV29-1, the J gene TRBJ1-4. Per germline, CDR1 SQVTM and CDR2 ANQGSEA. The CDR3 runs to 14 residues. The CDR3 sequence: CSVAVSGFNEKLFF.

J is TRBJ2-3 and V is TRBV7-9; TCRdb's assignment of TRBD1 cannot be checked, as there is no DNA. The CDR3 loop spans 16 amino acids. Germline V gene lookup returns CDR1 SEHNR and CDR2 FQNEAQ (reference sequence). CDR3 loop: CASSLGQQSIQDTQYF.

The chain has TRBV12-3 or TRBV12-4 and TRBJ2-5; TCRdb's D call of TRBD2 is untestable without DNA. The CDR3 totals 17 residues. The CDR3 spells CASSPGTSGLFQETQYF.

The CDR3 sequence is CASGLVGWGEQFF. V usage is TRBV12-5 and J usage is TRBJ2-1; TCRdb outputs TRBD1, but without DNA this stays unchecked. Germline V lookup: CDR1 LGHNT, CDR2 FRNRAP. This CDR3 is built from 13 residues. Looking up the rest from reference TRBV12-5 and TRBJ2-1 gives the full variable domain: DARVTQTPRHKVTEMGQEVTMRCQPILGHNTVFWYRQTMMQGLELLAYFRNRAPLDDSGMPKDRFSAEMPDATLATLKIQPSEPRDSAVYFCASGLVGWGEQFFGPGTRLTVL.

The chain employs TRBV4-1 and TRBJ2-1; TCRdb lists TRBD2, though no DNA is available to test this call. Germline V CDR1 and CDR2: MGHRA, YSYEKL. The CDR3 covers 16 residues. CDR3 loop: CASSPGNSGSSREQFF.

The rearrangement links TRBV5-1 to TRBJ2-7; TCRdb's assignment of TRBD2 cannot be checked, as there is no DNA. Germline CDR1 and CDR2: SGHRS and YFSETQ. CDR3 length equals 20 residues. The CDR3 region is CASSRSGLAGGYSSSYEQYF.

This chain links TRBV11-2 with TRBJ2-7. The CDR3 contains 14 residues. CDR1 is SGHAT, CDR2 FQNNGV, per germline. CDR3 residues: CASLFRGTSYEQYF.

The gene calls are TRBV5-1 and TRBJ2-1. Per the germline V gene, CDR1 is SGHRS and CDR2 is YFSETQ. The CDR3 is made up of 15 amino acids. CDR3 in amino acids: CASSLDRPPYNEQFF.

J is TRBJ2-4 and V is TRBV12-3 or TRBV12-4; no DNA is available, so the TRBD1 call from TCRdb remains unchecked. The CDR3 has 13 residues. The CDR3 here is CASGEEGNHIQYF.

The chain uses TRBV5-1 and TRBJ1-4. This CDR3 spans 14 amino acids. Looked up from germline, CDR1 is SGHRS and CDR2 is YFSETQ. CDR3 protein: CASSLDGRKEKLFF.

V and J are TRBV20-1 and TRBJ2-7; TCRdb's D gene call, TRBD1, goes unchecked for lack of DNA. CDR3 size: 14 residues. Germline V gene data show CDR1 as DFQATT and CDR2 as SNEGSKA (reference sequence). The CDR3 sequence is CSARDGTGINEQYF.

The rearrangement links TRBV9 to TRBJ2-3; TCRdb's assignment of TRBD1 cannot be checked, as there is no DNA. CDR1 is SGDLS, CDR2 YYNGEE, per germline. The CDR3 is 18 residues long. CDR3 sequence reads: CASSVGSGADWGTDTQYF.

The V and J genes are TRBV12-3 or TRBV12-4 and TRBJ2-7; absent DNA, TCRdb's TRBD1 call cannot be checked. The CDR3 covers 14 residues. The CDR3 sequence is CASSWQGHTYEQYF.

The genes are TRBV12-3 or TRBV12-4 and TRBJ2-5; TCRdb gives TRBD1 as the D gene, but with no DNA this cannot be confirmed. The CDR3 loop spans 15 amino acids. The CDR3 spells CASSRDRGRKETQYF.

The rearrangement links TRBV7-2 to TRBJ2-7. The germline CDR1 and CDR2 sequences are SGHTA and FQGNSA. This CDR3 spans 13 amino acids. CDR3 sequence reads: CASSLVFGREQYF.

The V gene is TRBV20-1, the J gene TRBJ2-1; TCRdb names TRBD1, which stays unverified in the absence of DNA. CDR1 DFQATT and CDR2 SNEGSKA come from the germline V gene (reference sequence). The CDR3 extends over 15 amino acids. The CDR3 loop is CSASGGSLSYNEQFF.

The V and J genes are TRBV5-1 and TRBJ1-2; the TCRdb call, TRBD1, lacks DNA for checking. The CDR3 runs 13 residues. CDR1 SGHRS and CDR2 YFSETQ come from the germline V gene. The CDR3 reads CASQTGTGYGYTF.

The J gene is TRBJ1-2, the V gene TRBV7-6; TCRdb outputs TRBD1, but without DNA this stays unchecked. CDR1 is SGHVS, CDR2 FNYEAQ, per germline. This CDR3 is 20 amino acids long. CDR3 in amino acids: CASSLAKTGGEVVPNYGYTF.

The chain has TRBV12-3 or TRBV12-4 and TRBJ1-1; absent DNA, TCRdb's TRBD1 call cannot be checked. This CDR3 spans 13 amino acids. The CDR3 reads CASSPTGNTEAFF.

This chain links TRBV20-1 with TRBJ2-1; the D call from TCRdb, TRBD2, cannot be confirmed without DNA. The CDR3 runs 15 residues. Germline V gene sequence: CDR1 DFQATT, CDR2 SNEGSKA (reference sequence). The CDR3 here is CSARDDSGIYNEQFF.

The V call is TRBV12-3 or TRBV12-4, the J call TRBJ2-5; the TRBD1 assignment by TCRdb is unverifiable without DNA. This CDR3 comprises 15 residues. The CDR3 here is CASSLRQGVRETQYF.

The chain links TRBV2 to TRBJ2-3; without DNA, the TCRdb call of TRBD1 cannot be checked. CDR3 length: 15 residues. CDR1 and CDR2 from the germline V gene are SNHLY and FYNNEI. CDR3 sequence: CASTWGTADRDTQYF.

This sequence joins TRBV11-2 and TRBJ1-4. The CDR3 spans 15 residues. The germline V gene encodes CDR1 SGHAT and CDR2 FQNNGV. CDR3 region: CASSLVTATNEKLFF.

The rearrangement uses TRBV12-5 and TRBJ1-1. The CDR3 sequence is 12 residues long. The V gene's germline CDR1 is LGHNT and CDR2 FRNRAP. The CDR3 loop is CASGLEVGEAFF.

The rearrangement joins TRBV5-1 to TRBJ1-1. In germline, CDR1 is SGHRS, CDR2 YFSETQ. The CDR3 consists of 15 residues. CDR3 sequence reads: CASSWSSSPDTEAFF.